Listed below are T cell receptor beta chains from one sample, sequenced in a study of cytomegalovirus exposure and HLA in healthy donors. Profiling relied on immunoSEQ multiplex PCR, and the TCRdb table lists in-frame clones only, not all of them. The specimen's table records approximately 140,000 clones. The source material was PBMCs. These receptors originate from a woman aged 50 to 60 in good health and CMV-seronegative. Each CDR3 is given with its conserved first and last residue. D genes are given only for firm matches.

D gene	V gene	J gene	CDR3 protein	CDR3 DNA
TRBD1	TRBV6-1	TRBJ2-7	CASVRRQGADEQYF	TGTGCCAGTGTGAGACGACAGGGGGCCGACGAGCAGTACTTC
-	TRBV28	TRBJ1-1	CASSVGGTGTEAFF	TGTGCCAGCAGTGTTGGGGGGACGGGGACTGAAGCTTTCTTT
-	TRBV11-3	TRBJ2-1	CASSLSGDEQFF	TGTGCCAGCAGCTTATCGGGGGATGAGCAGTTCTTC
TRBD2	TRBV30	TRBJ2-3	CAWSASLAGGTDTQYF	TGTGCCTGGAGTGCCAGCTTAGCGGGAGGCACAGATACGCAGTATTTT
TRBD2	TRBV19	TRBJ2-1	CASSRLAGGFNEQFF	TGTGCCAGTAGTAGACTAGCGGGGGGCTTCAATGAGCAGTTCTTC
-	TRBV7-3	TRBJ2-7	CASSPTNHGYEQYF	TGTGCCAGCAGCCCTACTAACCACGGGTACGAGCAGTACTTC
-	TRBV7-2	TRBJ2-7	CASSRAPPYEQYF	TGTGCCAGCAGCCGCGCCCCGCCCTACGAGCAGTACTTC
TRBD2	TRBV27	TRBJ2-1	CASSLLGTSNEQFF	TGTGCCAGCAGTTTACTTGGGACTAGCAATGAGCAGTTCTTC
-	TRBV5-1	TRBJ2-7	CASSSTTASYEQYF	TGCGCCAGCAGCTCGACGACAGCCTCCTACGAGCAGTACTTC
TRBD1	TRBV6-1	TRBJ2-5	CASKRQGRETQYF	TGTGCCAGCAAACGACAGGGTCGAGAGACCCAGTACTTC
-	TRBV4-1	TRBJ1-1	CASKEGLNTEAFF	TGCGCCAGCAAGGAGGGCTTGAACACTGAAGCTTTCTTT
TRBD1	TRBV28	TRBJ1-2	CASCRDRGWGYTF	TGTGCCAGCTGCCGGGACAGGGGATGGGGCTACACCTTC
TRBD1	TRBV7-6	TRBJ1-5	CASSPLTGGEQPQHF	TGTGCCAGCAGCCCCCTTACAGGGGGCGAACAGCCCCAGCATTTT
TRBD1	TRBV25-1	TRBJ1-2	CASGDSYYGYTF	TGTGCCAGCGGGGACAGTTACTATGGCTACACCTTC
-	TRBV28	TRBJ1-5	CASISQGRPQHF	TGTGCCAGCATATCCCAGGGGCGGCCCCAGCATTTT
TRBD2	TRBV6-5	TRBJ2-7	CASSYGGRAYEQYF	TGTGCCAGCAGTTACGGCGGGAGGGCCTACGAGCAGTACTTC
-	TRBV29-1	TRBJ1-5	CSVSDSLNQPQHF	TGCAGCGTCTCTGACAGCCTCAATCAGCCCCAGCATTTT
TRBD2	TRBV11-2	TRBJ2-5	CASSPTSAQETQYF	TGTGCCAGCAGCCCTACTAGCGCCCAAGAGACCCAGTACTTC
TRBD1	TRBV18	TRBJ1-5	CASSQGTGGQQPQHF	TGTGCCAGCTCACAAGGGACAGGGGGCCAACAGCCCCAGCATTTT
-	TRBV5-6	TRBJ2-7	CASSFRGSSYEQYF	TGTGCCAGCAGCTTTCGGGGGAGCTCCTACGAGCAGTACTTC
-	TRBV5-6	TRBJ1-1	CASSLKSRNTEAFF	TGTGCCAGCAGCTTGAAGTCGAGGAACACTGAAGCTTTCTTT
TRBD2	TRBV5-6	TRBJ2-7	CASSLGAGGAYEQYF	TGTGCCAGCAGCTTGGGAGCGGGAGGAGCCTACGAGCAGTACTTC
TRBD2	TRBV10-3	TRBJ2-1	CATDFGGRVINEQFF	TGTGCCACCGACTTTGGGGGGAGGGTCATCAATGAGCAGTTCTTC
-	TRBV15	TRBJ1-4	CATSLLSEKLFF	TGTGCCACCAGTCTACTTTCGGAAAAACTGTTTTTT
-	TRBV28	TRBJ2-1	CASSPTPPRGSGEQFF	TGTGCCAGCAGCCCCACACCCCCGCGAGGGTCGGGTGAGCAGTTCTTC
TRBD1	TRBV11-3	TRBJ2-3	CASSHERTGGADTQYF	TGTGCCAGCAGCCACGAGCGGACAGGGGGCGCAGATACGCAGTATTTT
-	TRBV7-2	TRBJ1-5	CASSLVGGGNQPQHF	TGTGCCAGCAGCTTAGTTGGGGGAGGGAATCAGCCCCAGCATTTT
TRBD2	TRBV7-2	TRBJ2-7	CATRGGNRDEQYF	TGTGCCACCCGGGGAGGGAATCGGGACGAGCAGTACTTC
-	TRBV4-2	TRBJ1-1	CASSQAPQGNSEAFF	TGTGCCAGCAGCCAAGCTCCCCAGGGTAACTCTGAAGCTTTCTTT
TRBD1	TRBV5-1	TRBJ2-7	CASSLAGGTGGSEQYF	TGCGCCAGCAGCTTGGCCGGAGGGACAGGGGGCAGCGAGCAGTACTTC
TRBD2	TRBV11-3	TRBJ2-3	CASSSRTSGSGTDTQYF	TGTGCCAGCAGCTCCCGGACTAGCGGGAGTGGAACAGATACGCAGTATTTT
TRBD1	TRBV6-5	TRBJ1-2	CASREGAWVGYTF	TGTGCCAGCAGGGAGGGGGCTTGGGTTGGCTACACCTTC
-	TRBV27	TRBJ2-3	CASSLLLDSTDTQYF	TGTGCCAGCAGTTTGTTACTAGATAGCACAGATACGCAGTATTTT
-	TRBV27	TRBJ1-5	CASSSGGLLNQPQHF	TGTGCCAGCAGTTCGGGTGGACTCCTGAATCAGCCCCAGCATTTT
-	TRBV29-1	TRBJ2-7	CSVSQTGPTHYEQYF	TGCAGCGTATCTCAGACAGGCCCAACCCACTACGAGCAGTACTTC
TRBD2	TRBV18	TRBJ2-1	CASSPPWRGDSYNEQFF	TGTGCCAGCTCACCACCTTGGCGGGGGGACTCCTACAATGAGCAGTTCTTC
-	TRBV6-5	TRBJ2-7	CASSIGVGEQYF	TGTGCCAGCAGTATAGGGGTTGGCGAGCAGTACTTC
TRBD1	TRBV18	TRBJ2-3	CASSPPRGQGITDTQYF	TGTGCCAGCTCACCACCGAGGGGACAGGGTATAACAGATACGCAGTATTTT
-	TRBV19	TRBJ1-5	CASSIASVSNQPQHF	TGTGCCAGTAGTATAGCTTCGGTTAGCAATCAGCCCCAGCATTTT
TRBD1	TRBV29-1	TRBJ2-5	CSVGTGLGETQYF	TGCAGCGTTGGGACAGGCCTGGGGGAGACCCAGTACTTC
TRBD1	TRBV7-9	TRBJ2-2	CASRSQGDTGELFF	TGTGCCAGCAGATCACAGGGGGACACCGGGGAGCTGTTTTTT
TRBD1	TRBV9	TRBJ1-1	CASSVAQGSTEAFF	TGTGCCAGCAGCGTAGCACAGGGGAGCACTGAAGCTTTCTTT